These 8 T cell receptor beta chains were all obtained from the same sample, sequenced in a study of T cell responses to AZD1222 COVID-19 vaccine. The data were produced by immunoSEQ multiplex PCR, yet TCRdb's version contains in-frame clones alone and is incomplete. The sample gives approximately 130,000 clones, 88% of which show up once; roughly 5.2% is in the top ten. The specimen comprised peripheral blood, sampled 28 days after the second AZD1222 dose. Source of these receptors: an adult who received the AZD1222 COVID-19 vaccine.

This clone has a single count. CDR3 sequence reads: CASSPGLAGPTYNEQFF. The CDR3 DNA sequence: TGTGCCAGCAGCCCCGGACTAGCGGGACCGACCTACAATGAGCAGTTCTTC. The chain recombines TRBV5-5 with TRBJ2-1; 12 bases align to TRBD2. In germline, CDR1 is SGHKS, CDR2 YYEKEE (reference sequence). The CDR3 contains 17 residues. The junction had 7 bases not matched to a gene; V was cut back by 4 bases and J by 2 bases.

V is TRBV27 and J is TRBJ2-1; D is unclear. Per the germline V gene, CDR1 is MNHEY and CDR2 is SMNVEV (reference sequence). The V end was cut by 5 bases, the J end by 7 bases, with 12 bases between. The CDR3 is 13 amino acids. The CDR3 spells CASSPAKDNEQFF. The CDR3 nucleotides are TGTGCCAGCAGTCCGGCTAAGGATAATGAGCAGTTCTTC.

V gene TRBV28 combines with J gene TRBJ1-3; D ambiguous. V was cut by 3 bases and J by 6 bases, with 6 bases left in between. Looked up from germline, CDR1 is MDHEN and CDR2 is SYDVKM. The CDR3 sequence is 12 residues long. The CDR3 coding sequence is TGTGCCAGCAGTTTCCGGGAAAACACCATATATTTT. As protein: CASSFRENTIYF.

The V gene is TRBV27, the J gene TRBJ2-5; 8 bases fit TRBD2. The CDR3 has 13 amino acids. Germline CDR1 reads MNHEY; CDR2 reads SMNVEV (reference sequence). Trimming at V came to 6 bases and at J to 4 bases, leaving 4 bases not matched to a gene. The CDR3 is CASRLAGRETQYF. The CDR3 DNA sequence: TGTGCCAGCAGATTAGCGGGGCGAGAGACCCAGTACTTC.

V gene TRBV4-1 combines with J gene TRBJ1-5; D remains unclear. Trimming cost V 0 bases and J 7 bases, with 13 bases left between them. The CDR3 has 15 amino acids. The germline V gene has CDR1 MGHRA and CDR2 YSYEKL. The CDR3 sequence is CASSQDSGLRQPQHF. The CDR3 region has the DNA TGCGCCAGCAGCCAAGACAGTGGATTGCGCCAGCCCCAGCATTTT.

This clone appeared a few times. The chain employs TRBV7-9 and TRBJ2-3; TRBD1 agrees at 8 bases. This CDR3 is 14 amino acids long. CDR1 SEHNR and CDR2 FQNEAQ come from the germline V gene (reference sequence). The V and J ends lost 6 bases and 3 bases, in that order; junction bases with no gene match: 5. The CDR3 protein is CASRSGGGTDTQYF. The DNA of the CDR3 is TGTGCCAGCAGATCAGGGGGCGGGACAGATACGCAGTATTTT.

The chain uses TRBV2 and TRBJ2-3; 8 nucleotides line up with TRBD2. J lost 0 bases, V lost 3 bases, and 11 bases had no gene match. CDR1 and CDR2 (germline): SNHLY, FYNNEI. CDR3 length: 18 residues. For the CDR3, the DNA is TGTGCCAGCAGTGACGGTCGGGGGGGTAAACACAGCACAGATACGCAGTATTTT. It encodes CASSDGRGGKHSTDTQYF.

The chain is built from TRBV11-2 and TRBJ2-7, with TRBD2 matching 9 bases. The CDR3 length is 18 residues. The V and J ends lost 1 base and 3 bases, in that order; junction bases with no gene match: 13. Per germline, CDR1 SGHAT and CDR2 FQNNGV. The CDR3 DNA follows: TGTGCCAGCAGCTTAGTTATTAGCGGGGGATCAGCTCTCTACGAGCAGTACTTC. The encoded protein is CASSLVISGGSALYEQYF.